This T cell receptor (beta chain) was profiled in a study of T cell changes during pregnancy in multiple sclerosis. The data were produced by immunoSEQ multiplex PCR, yet TCRdb's version contains in-frame clones alone and is incomplete. The repertoire holds approximately 90,000 clones, with 91% as singletons. Germline CDR1 is SGDLS and CDR2 is YYNGEE. The V end lost 10 bases, the J end lost 0 bases, and 19 bases lay between the germline ends. CDR3 size: 15 residues. This sequence was found in a female donor with multiple sclerosis, enrolled in a pregnancy study. The chain is built from TRBV9 and TRBJ1-1; D not certain. The sequencing used peripheral blood, collected before pregnancy. The CDR3 is CASSSASSLNTEAFF. The DNA of the CDR3 is TGTGCCTCCTCCTCGGCTAGCAGCTTGAACACTGAAGCTTTCTTT. Together with reference TRBV9 and TRBJ1-1, the CDR3 gives the full variable domain: DSGVTQTPKHLITATGQRVTLRCSPRSGDLSVYWYQQSLDQGLQFLIQYYNGEERAKGNILERFSAQQFPDLHSELNLSSLELGDSALYFCASSSASSLNTEAFFGQGTRLTVV.